Following are 11 T cell receptor beta chains from one sample sequenced in a study of blood T cell repertoires in COVID-19 (dated by TCRdb to about 2020). Library preparation was by the immunoSEQ multiplex PCR assay. In its TCRdb copy, this immuneACCESS table keeps in-frame sequences only and misses some clones. Where compared with another copy, unresolved V genes explain less than half of these, and the others have no known cause. Present in this sample are fewer than 30,000 clones, just under 95% of which were seen just once. The top ten clones comprise 0.83% of the sample. Sequencing input: peripheral blood. These receptors all stem from a woman aged 70-85 years with COVID-19, enrolled during active disease.

This chain links TRBV28 with TRBJ1-6, with 7 bases that match TRBD1. Per germline, CDR1 MDHEN and CDR2 SYDVKM. V trimming: 4 bases; J trimming: 8 bases; junction bases outside the gene matches: 8. CDR3 length: 15 residues. The CDR3 bases are TGTGCCAGCAGTTCCCACAGGGGAGTAGATTCACCCCTCCACTTT. Its protein product is CASSSHRGVDSPLHF.

V and J are TRBV4-1 and TRBJ2-1, with D perhaps matching TRBD2 (5 bases). CDR1 and CDR2 from the germline V gene are MGHRA and YSYEKL. The V end lost 6 bases, the J end lost 1 base, and 13 bases lay between the germline ends. The CDR3 is 15 residues long. CDR3 sequence reads: CASSLFGVSYNEQFF. CDR3 sequence (DNA): TGCGCCAGCAGTTTGTTCGGGGTGTCCTACAATGAGCAGTTCTTC.

The genes are TRBV24-1 and TRBJ2-3, with 12 bases aligning to TRBD2. V gave up 0 bases and J gave up 0 bases; unmatched junction bases: 0. This CDR3 spans 17 amino acids. Looked up from germline, CDR1 is KGHDR and CDR2 is SFDVKD. The CDR3 loop is CATSDLTSGRSTDTQYF. The CDR3 coding sequence is TGTGCCACCAGTGATTTGACTAGCGGGAGGAGCACAGATACGCAGTATTTT.

V is TRBV6-2 or TRBV6-3 and J is TRBJ2-5; TRBD1 matches 9 bases. V lost 2 bases, J lost 3 bases, and 16 bases stayed unmatched. Per germline, CDR1 MNHEY and CDR2 SVGEGT. The CDR3 sequence is 19 residues long. In nucleotides, the CDR3 is TGTGCCAGCAGTTACATTTTGTGGACAGGGGACGAGGGCAAAGAGACCCAGTACTTC. It yields the protein CASSYILWTGDEGKETQYF.

The table lists this clone with a count of one. The chain combines TRBV3-1 (or the pseudogene TRBV3-2) with TRBJ2-7, with 7 bases aligning to TRBD2. Germline-derived CDR1 and CDR2 are LGHDT and YNNKEL (reference sequence). Trimming took 1 base from V and 3 from J; bases not matched to a gene: 6. This CDR3 region has 15 residues. The CDR3 loop reads CASSQGISGHYEQYF. The CDR3 bases are TGTGCCAGCAGCCAAGGGATTAGCGGGCACTACGAGCAGTACTTC.

This clone occurred once. The J gene is TRBJ1-2, the V gene TRBV6-5; no clear D. V was pared by 4 bases and J by 0 bases, with 12 bases between. Germline loops: CDR1 MNHEY, CDR2 SVGAGI. CDR3 length equals 15 residues. The CDR3 loop is CASSFSGQANYGYTF. The DNA of the CDR3 is TGTGCCAGCAGTTTTTCAGGCCAAGCTAACTATGGCTACACCTTC.

The chain carries TRBV9 and TRBJ2-3; 8 nucleotides line up with TRBD2. Germline trimming cut 4 bases from V and 2 bases from J; bases unmatched to any gene: 6. Germline CDR1 SGDLS, CDR2 YYNGEE. The CDR3 contains 15 residues. CDR3 loop: CASSLTSGITDTQYF. The CDR3 DNA is TGTGCCAGCAGCCTAACTAGCGGAATCACAGATACGCAGTATTTT.

The chain joins TRBV6-9 to TRBJ2-1; the D gene is possibly TRBD1 (5 bases). Germline V gene lookup returns CDR1 MNHGY and CDR2 SVAAGI. There are 15 residues in the CDR3. The V end lost 6 bases, the J end lost 15 bases, and 27 bases lay between the germline ends. The CDR3 spells CASSYISQGQVGRFF. CDR3 coding DNA: TGTGCCAGCAGCTATATTTCCCAGGGCCAGGTGGGTCGGTTCTTC.

The chain carries TRBV2 and TRBJ2-1; maybe TRBD1 (6 bases). CDR1 is SNHLY, CDR2 FYNNEI, per germline. V lost 8 bases and J lost 7, with 18 bases in between. There are 14 residues in the CDR3. The CDR3 DNA follows: TGTGCCAGCGGGGGCAGTACCGCCTTTAATGAGCAGTTCTTC. Encoded protein: CASGGSTAFNEQFF. The variable domain in full, with the rest retrieved from reference TRBV2 and TRBJ2-1, is EPEVTQTPSHQVTQMGQEVILRCVPISNHLYFYWYRQILGQKVEFLVSFYNNEISEKSEIFDDQFSVERPDGSNFTLKIRSTKLEDSAMYFCASGGSTAFNEQFFGPGTRLTVL.

This clone was recorded only once. V and J are TRBV3-1 (or the pseudogene TRBV3-2) and TRBJ1-1; no firm D call. Germline-derived CDR1 and CDR2 are LGHDT and YNNKEL (reference sequence). V dropped 1 base and J dropped 5 bases, with 8 bases sitting between them. There are 13 residues in the CDR3. The CDR3 loop is CASSQVALTEAFF. The CDR3, as DNA: TGTGCCAGCAGCCAAGTCGCGTTAACTGAAGCTTTCTTT.

This sequence joins TRBV11-2 and TRBJ2-7; tentatively, D is TRBD2 (5 bases). This CDR3 is 15 amino acids long. Trimming stripped 5 bases from V and 3 bases from J, with 17 bases between. Germline assignment: CDR1 SGHAT and CDR2 FQNNGV. The CDR3 region is CASSPEGVLYYEQYF. CDR3 sequence (DNA): TGTGCCAGCAGCCCAGAGGGAGTATTGTACTACGAGCAGTACTTC.